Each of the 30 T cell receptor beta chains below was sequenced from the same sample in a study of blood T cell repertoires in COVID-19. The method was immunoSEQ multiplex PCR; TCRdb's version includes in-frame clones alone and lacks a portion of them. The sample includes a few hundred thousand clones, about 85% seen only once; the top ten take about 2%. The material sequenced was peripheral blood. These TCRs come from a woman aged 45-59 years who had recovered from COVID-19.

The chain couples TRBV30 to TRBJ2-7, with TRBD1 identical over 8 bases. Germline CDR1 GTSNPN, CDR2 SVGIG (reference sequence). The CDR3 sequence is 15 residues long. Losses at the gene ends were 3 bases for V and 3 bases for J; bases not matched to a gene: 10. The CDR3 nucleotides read TGTGCCTGGAGACCACCCCGGGACAGGAACTACGAGCAGTACTTC. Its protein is CAWRPPRDRNYEQYF.

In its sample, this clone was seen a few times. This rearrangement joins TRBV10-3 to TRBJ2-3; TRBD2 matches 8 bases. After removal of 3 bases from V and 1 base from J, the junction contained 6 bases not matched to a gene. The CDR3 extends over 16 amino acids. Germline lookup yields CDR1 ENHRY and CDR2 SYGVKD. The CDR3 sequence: CAISDPGREGTDTQYF. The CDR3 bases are TGTGCCATCAGTGACCCCGGGCGGGAGGGCACAGATACGCAGTATTTT.

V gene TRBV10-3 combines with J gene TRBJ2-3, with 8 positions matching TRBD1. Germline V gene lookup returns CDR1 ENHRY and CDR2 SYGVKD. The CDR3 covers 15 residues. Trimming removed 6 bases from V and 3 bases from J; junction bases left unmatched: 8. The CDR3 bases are TGTGCCATCAGGGACAGGGTGGCCGGGACAGATACGCAGTATTTT. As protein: CAIRDRVAGTDTQYF.

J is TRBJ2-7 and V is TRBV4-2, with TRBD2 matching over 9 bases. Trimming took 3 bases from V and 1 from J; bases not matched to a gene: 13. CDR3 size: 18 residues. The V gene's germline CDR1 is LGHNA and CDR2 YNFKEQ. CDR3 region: CASSHAPGLAFKSYEQYF. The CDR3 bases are TGTGCCAGCAGCCATGCCCCGGGACTAGCTTTTAAGTCCTACGAGCAGTACTTC.

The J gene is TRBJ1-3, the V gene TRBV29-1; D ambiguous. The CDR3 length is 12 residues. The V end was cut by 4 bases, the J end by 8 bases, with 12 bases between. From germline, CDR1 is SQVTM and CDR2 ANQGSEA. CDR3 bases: TGCAGCGTTGTGAACGGTCCGGACACCATATATTTT. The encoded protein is CSVVNGPDTIYF.

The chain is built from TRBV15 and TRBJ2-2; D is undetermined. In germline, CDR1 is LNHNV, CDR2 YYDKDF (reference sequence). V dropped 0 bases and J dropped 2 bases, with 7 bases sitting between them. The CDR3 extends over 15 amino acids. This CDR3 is CATSREPVNTGELFF. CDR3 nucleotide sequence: TGTGCCACCAGCAGAGAGCCAGTCAACACCGGGGAGCTGTTTTTT. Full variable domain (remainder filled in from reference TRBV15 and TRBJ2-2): DAMVIQNPRYQVTQFGKPVTLSCSQTLNHNVMYWYQQKSSQAPKLLFHYYDKDFNNEADTPDNFQSRRPNTSFCFLDIRSPGLGDTAMYLCATSREPVNTGELFFGEGSRLTVL.

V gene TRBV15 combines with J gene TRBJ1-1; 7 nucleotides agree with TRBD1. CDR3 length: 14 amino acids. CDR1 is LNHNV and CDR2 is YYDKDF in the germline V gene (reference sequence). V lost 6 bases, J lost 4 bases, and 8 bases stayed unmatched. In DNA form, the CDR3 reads TGTGCCACCAGTATCCACAGGGGTCGCACTGAAGCTTTCTTT. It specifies CATSIHRGRTEAFF.

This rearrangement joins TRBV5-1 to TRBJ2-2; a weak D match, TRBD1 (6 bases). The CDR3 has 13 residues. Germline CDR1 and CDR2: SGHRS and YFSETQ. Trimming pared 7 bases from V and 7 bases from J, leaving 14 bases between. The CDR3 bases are TGCGCCAGCGGGGGCTTGGCGATCGGGGAGCTGTTTTTT. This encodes CASGGLAIGELFF. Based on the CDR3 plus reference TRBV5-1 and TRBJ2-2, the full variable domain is KAGVTQTPRYLIKTRGQQVTLSCSPISGHRSVSWYQQTPGQGLQFLFEYFSETQRNKGNFPGRFSGRQFSNSRSEMNVSTLELGDSALYLCASGGLAIGELFFGEGSRLTVL.

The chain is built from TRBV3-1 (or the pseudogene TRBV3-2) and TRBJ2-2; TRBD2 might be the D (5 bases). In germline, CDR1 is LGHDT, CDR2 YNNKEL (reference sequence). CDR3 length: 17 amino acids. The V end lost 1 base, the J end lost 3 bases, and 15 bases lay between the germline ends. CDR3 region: CASSQGLAVYYTGELFF. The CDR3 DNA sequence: TGTGCCAGCAGCCAAGGGCTAGCCGTCTATTACACCGGGGAGCTGTTTTTT.

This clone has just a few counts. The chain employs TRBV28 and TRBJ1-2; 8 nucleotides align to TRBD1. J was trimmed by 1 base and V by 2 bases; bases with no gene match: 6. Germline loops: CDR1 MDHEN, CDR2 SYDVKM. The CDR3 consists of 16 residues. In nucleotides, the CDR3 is TGTGCCAGCAGTTTACGCTGGACAGGGCATAACTATGGCTACACCTTC. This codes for CASSLRWTGHNYGYTF.

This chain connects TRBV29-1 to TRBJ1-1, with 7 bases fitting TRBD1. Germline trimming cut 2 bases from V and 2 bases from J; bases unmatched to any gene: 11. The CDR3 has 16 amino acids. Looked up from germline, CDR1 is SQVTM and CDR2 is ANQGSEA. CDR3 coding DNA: TGCAGCGTTGAACCACAGGGGTCCCATACAAACACTGAAGCTTTCTTT. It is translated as CSVEPQGSHTNTEAFF.

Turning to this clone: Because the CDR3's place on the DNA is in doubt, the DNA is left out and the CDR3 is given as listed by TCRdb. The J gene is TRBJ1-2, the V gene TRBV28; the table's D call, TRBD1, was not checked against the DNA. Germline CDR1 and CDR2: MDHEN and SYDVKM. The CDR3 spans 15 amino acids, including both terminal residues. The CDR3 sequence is CASSSGQGKNYGYTF.

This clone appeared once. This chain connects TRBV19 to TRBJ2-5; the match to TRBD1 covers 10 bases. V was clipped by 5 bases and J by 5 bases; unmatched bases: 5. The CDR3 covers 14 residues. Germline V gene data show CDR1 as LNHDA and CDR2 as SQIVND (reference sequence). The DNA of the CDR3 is TGTGCCAGTAGTTCGACAGGGGGCTTCGAGACCCAGTACTTC. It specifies CASSSTGGFETQYF. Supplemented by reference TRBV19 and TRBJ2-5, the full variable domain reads DGGITQSPKYLFRKEGQNVTLSCEQNLNHDAMYWYRQDPGQGLRLIYYSQIVNDFQKGDIAEGYSVSREKKESFPLTVTSAQKNPTAFYLCASSSTGGFETQYFGPGTRLLVL.

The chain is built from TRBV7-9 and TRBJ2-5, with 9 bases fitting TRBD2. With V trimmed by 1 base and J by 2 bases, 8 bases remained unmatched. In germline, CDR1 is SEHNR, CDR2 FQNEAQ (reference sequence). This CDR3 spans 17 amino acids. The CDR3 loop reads CASSLGLAGPPQETQYF. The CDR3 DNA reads TGTGCCAGCAGCTTAGGGCTAGCGGGGCCGCCTCAAGAGACCCAGTACTTC.

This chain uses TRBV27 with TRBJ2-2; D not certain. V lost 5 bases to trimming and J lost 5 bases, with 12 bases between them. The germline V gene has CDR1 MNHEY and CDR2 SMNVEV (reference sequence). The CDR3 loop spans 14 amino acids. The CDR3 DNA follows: TGTGCCAGCAGTCCCCACGGGTTGACCGGGGAGCTGTTTTTT. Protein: CASSPHGLTGELFF.

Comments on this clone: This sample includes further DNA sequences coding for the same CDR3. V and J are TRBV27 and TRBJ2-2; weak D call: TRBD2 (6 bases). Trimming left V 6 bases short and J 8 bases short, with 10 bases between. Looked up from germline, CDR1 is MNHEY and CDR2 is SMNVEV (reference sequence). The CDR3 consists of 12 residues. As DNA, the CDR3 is TGTGCCAGCAGCCTCCGGGGGGGGGAGCTGTTTTTT. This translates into CASSLRGGELFF.

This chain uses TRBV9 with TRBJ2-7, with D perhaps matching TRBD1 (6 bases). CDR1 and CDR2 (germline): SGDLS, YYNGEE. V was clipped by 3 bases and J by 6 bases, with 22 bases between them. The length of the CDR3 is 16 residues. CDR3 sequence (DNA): TGTGCCAGCAGCGCCAGACAGGACGTTGCCGGAGGCGAGCAGTACTTC. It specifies CASSARQDVAGGEQYF.

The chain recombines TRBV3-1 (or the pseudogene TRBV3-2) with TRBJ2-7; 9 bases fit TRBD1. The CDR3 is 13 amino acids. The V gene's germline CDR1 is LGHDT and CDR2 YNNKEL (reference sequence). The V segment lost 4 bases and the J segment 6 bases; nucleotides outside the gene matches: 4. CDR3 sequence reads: CASSPWTGVEQYF. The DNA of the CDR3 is TGTGCCAGCAGCCCTTGGACAGGGGTCGAGCAGTACTTC.

The CDR3 here is CASREQGGLLNYGYTF. The CDR3 DNA sequence: TGTGCCAGCAGAGAACAGGGGGGCCTTTTAAACTATGGCTACACCTTC. The chain recombines TRBV6-6 with TRBJ1-2, with TRBD1 matching over 8 bases. J lost 2 bases, V lost 6 bases, and 11 bases had no gene match. Germline-derived CDR1 and CDR2 are MNHNY and SVGAGI (reference sequence). The CDR3 loop spans 16 amino acids.

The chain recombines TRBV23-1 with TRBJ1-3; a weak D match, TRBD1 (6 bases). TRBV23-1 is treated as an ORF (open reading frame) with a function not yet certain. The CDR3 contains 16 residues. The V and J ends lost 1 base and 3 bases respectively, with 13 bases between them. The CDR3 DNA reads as TGCGCCAGCAGTCAATGGGGGCAGGGTAGTGGAAACACCATATATTTT. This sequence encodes CASSQWGQGSGNTIYF.

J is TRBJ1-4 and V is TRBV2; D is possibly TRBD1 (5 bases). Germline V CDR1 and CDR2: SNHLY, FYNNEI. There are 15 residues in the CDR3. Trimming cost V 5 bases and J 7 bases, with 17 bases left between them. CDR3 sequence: CASSRQPQWGEKLFF. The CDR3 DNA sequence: TGTGCCAGCAGTCGACAGCCCCAATGGGGTGAAAAACTGTTTTTT. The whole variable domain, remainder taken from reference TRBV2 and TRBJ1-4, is EPEVTQTPSHQVTQMGQEVILRCVPISNHLYFYWYRQILGQKVEFLVSFYNNEISEKSEIFDDQFSVERPDGSNFTLKIRSTKLEDSAMYFCASSRQPQWGEKLFFGSGTQLSVL.

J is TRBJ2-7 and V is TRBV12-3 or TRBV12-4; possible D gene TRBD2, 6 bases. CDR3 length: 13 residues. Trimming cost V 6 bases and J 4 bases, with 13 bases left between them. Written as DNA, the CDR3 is TGTGCCAGCAGCACTAGCTGGGGGTACGAGCAGTACTTC. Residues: CASSTSWGYEQYF.

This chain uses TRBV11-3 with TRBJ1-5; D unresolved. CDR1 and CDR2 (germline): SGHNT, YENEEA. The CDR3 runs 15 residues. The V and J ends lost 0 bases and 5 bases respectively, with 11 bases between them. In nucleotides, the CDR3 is TGTGCCAGCAGCTTAGATACCCAGCTAGATCAGCCCCAGCATTTT. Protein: CASSLDTQLDQPQHF.

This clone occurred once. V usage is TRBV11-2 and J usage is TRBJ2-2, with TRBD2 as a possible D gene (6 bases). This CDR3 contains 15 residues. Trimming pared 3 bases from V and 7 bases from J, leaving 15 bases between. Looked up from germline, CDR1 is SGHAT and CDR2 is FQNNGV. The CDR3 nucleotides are TGTGCCAGCAGCTTGAGGGTGGGGGGATTCGGGGAGCTGTTTTTT. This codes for CASSLRVGGFGELFF.

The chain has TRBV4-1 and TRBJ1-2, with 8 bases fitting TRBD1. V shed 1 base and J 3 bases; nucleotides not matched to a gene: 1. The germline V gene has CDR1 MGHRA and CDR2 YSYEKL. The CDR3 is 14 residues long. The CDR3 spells CASSQVDRDYGYTF. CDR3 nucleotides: TGCGCCAGCAGCCAAGTGGACAGGGACTATGGCTACACCTTC.

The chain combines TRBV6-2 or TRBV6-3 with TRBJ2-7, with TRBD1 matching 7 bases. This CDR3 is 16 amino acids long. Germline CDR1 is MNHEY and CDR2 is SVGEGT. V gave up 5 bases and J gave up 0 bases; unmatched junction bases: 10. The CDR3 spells CASSPLTRQGSYEQYF. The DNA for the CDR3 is TGTGCCAGCAGTCCGCTTACCCGACAGGGCTCCTACGAGCAGTACTTC.

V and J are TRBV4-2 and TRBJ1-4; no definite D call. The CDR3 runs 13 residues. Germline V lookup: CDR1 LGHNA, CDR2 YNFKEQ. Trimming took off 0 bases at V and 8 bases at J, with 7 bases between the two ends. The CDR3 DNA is TGTGCCAGCAGCCAAGACCGGCGGGAAAAACTGTTTTTT. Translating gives CASSQDRREKLFF.

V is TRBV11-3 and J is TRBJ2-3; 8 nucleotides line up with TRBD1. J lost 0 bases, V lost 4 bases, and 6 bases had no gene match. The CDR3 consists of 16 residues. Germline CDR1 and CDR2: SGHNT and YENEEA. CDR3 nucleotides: TGTGCCAGCAGCTCCGGACAGGGCCACAGCACAGATACGCAGTATTTT. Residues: CASSSGQGHSTDTQYF.

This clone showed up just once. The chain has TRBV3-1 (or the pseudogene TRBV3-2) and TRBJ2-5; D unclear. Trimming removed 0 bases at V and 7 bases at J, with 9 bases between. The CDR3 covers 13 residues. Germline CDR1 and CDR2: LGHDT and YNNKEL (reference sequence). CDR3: CASSQDGPGTQYF. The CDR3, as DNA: TGTGCCAGCAGCCAAGATGGCCCGGGGACCCAGTACTTC.

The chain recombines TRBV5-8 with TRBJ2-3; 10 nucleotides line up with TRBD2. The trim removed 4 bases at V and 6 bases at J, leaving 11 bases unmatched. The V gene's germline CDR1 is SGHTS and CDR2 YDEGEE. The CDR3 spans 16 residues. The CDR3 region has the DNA TGTGCCAGCAGCGTCGGCCTAGCGGGAGCTCGGGATACGCAGTATTTT. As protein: CASSVGLAGARDTQYF.